This T cell receptor (beta chain) was sequenced in a study of T cell changes during pregnancy in multiple sclerosis (dated by TCRdb to the late 2010s). For context, the study as a whole: Changes in the T cell repertoire over the course of pregnancy were examined in this study in women with multiple sclerosis.

Its CDR3 holds 16 amino acids, cysteine through phenylalanine. Only the CDR3 DNA stays, 48 bases, in frame from base 1. V is pared back by 0 bases and J by 4 bases, with 15 bases lying between the germline termini. The germline V gene (reference sequence) sets CDR1 to GTSNPN and CDR2 to SVGIG. The library came from the immunoSEQ multiplex PCR assay. TCRdb retrieved this table from immuneACCESS and kept in-frame rearrangements only. Not all clones are present; in checked studies, unresolved V genes account for under half, and no reason is known for the remainder. The sample contains 50,000 to 70,000 clones, 93% of them found a single time. 1.8% of the sample comes from the top ten. With respect to this clone: Its cognate antigen has yet to be identified. The record has no base qualities; no much larger clone is one base away.

Here the sequenced sample was peripheral blood, taken after pregnancy. The rearranged chain carries TRBV30 and TRBJ2-2; TRBD2 is a weak D gene call, 5 bases matching. The clonotype was recovered from a female donor with multiple sclerosis, enrolled in a pregnancy study. The CDR3 in this case is CAWSVLGFRGTGELFF. The nucleotide sequence is given as TGTGCCTGGAGTGTTCTGGGATTTCGGGGCACCGGGGAGCTGTTTTTT.